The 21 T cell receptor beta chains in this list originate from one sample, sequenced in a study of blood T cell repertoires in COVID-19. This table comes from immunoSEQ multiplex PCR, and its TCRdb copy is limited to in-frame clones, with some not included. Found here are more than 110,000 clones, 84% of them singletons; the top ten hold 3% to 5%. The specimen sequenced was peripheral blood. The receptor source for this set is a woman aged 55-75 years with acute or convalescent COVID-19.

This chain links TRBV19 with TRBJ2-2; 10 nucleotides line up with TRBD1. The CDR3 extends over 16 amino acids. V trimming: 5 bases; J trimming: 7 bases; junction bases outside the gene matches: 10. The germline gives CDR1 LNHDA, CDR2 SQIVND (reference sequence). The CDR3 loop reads CASSPTGTGVIGELFF. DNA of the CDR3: TGTGCCAGTAGTCCCACGGGGACAGGGGTTATCGGGGAGCTGTTTTTT.

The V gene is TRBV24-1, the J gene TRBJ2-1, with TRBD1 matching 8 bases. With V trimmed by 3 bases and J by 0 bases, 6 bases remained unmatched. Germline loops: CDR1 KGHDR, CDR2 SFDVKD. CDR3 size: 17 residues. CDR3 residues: CATSDASGTGSYNEQFF. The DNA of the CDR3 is TGTGCCACCAGTGATGCTTCCGGGACAGGCTCCTACAATGAGCAGTTCTTC.

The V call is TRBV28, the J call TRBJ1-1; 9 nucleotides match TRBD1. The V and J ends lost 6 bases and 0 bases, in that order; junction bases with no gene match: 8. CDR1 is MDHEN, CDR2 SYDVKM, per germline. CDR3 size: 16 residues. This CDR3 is CASRAGTGRMNTEAFF. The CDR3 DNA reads TGTGCCAGCAGGGCCGGGACAGGGAGAATGAACACTGAAGCTTTCTTT. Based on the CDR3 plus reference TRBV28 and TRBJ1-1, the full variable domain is DVKVTQSSRYLVKRTGEKVFLECVQDMDHENMFWYRQDPGLGLRLIYFSYDVKMKEKGDIPEGYSVSREKKERFSLILESASTNQTSMYLCASRAGTGRMNTEAFFGQGTRLTVV.

For the CDR3, the DNA is TGTGCCAGCACATTGCGGGAGGGAGGCGGGGAGCTGTTTTTT. As protein: CASTLREGGGELFF. The chain employs TRBV28 and TRBJ2-2; TRBD2 aligns across 9 bases. Germline lookup yields CDR1 MDHEN and CDR2 SYDVKM. J gave up 7 bases and V 7 bases, and 7 bases lay outside the gene matches. CDR3 length: 14 residues. The full variable domain, rest sourced from reference TRBV28 and TRBJ2-2, is DVKVTQSSRYLVKRTGEKVFLECVQDMDHENMFWYRQDPGLGLRLIYFSYDVKMKEKGDIPEGYSVSREKKERFSLILESASTNQTSMYLCASTLREGGGELFFGEGSRLTVL.

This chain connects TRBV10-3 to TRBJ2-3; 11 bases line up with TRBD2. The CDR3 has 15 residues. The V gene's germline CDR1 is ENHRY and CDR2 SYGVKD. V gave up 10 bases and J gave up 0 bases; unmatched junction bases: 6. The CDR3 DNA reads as TGTGCCACCGGTGGACTAGCGGGTAGCACAGATACGCAGTATTTT. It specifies CATGGLAGSTDTQYF.

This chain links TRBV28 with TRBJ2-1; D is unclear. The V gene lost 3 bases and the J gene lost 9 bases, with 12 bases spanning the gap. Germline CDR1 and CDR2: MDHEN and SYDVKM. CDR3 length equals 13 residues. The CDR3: CASSLKGKREQFF. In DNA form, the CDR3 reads TGTGCCAGCAGTTTGAAAGGAAAGCGTGAGCAGTTCTTC.

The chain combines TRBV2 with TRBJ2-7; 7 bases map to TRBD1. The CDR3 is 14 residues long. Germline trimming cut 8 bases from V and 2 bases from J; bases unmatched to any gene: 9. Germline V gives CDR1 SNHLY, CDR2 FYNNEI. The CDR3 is CASLTTRGPYEQYF. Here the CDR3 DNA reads TGTGCCAGCCTAACTACGAGGGGGCCCTACGAGCAGTACTTC.

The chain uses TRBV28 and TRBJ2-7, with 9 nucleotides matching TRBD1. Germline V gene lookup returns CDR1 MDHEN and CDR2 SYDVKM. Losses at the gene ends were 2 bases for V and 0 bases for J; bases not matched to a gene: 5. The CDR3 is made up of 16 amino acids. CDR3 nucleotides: TGTGCCAGCAGTTTACCCTGGACAGGGGCCTCCTACGAGCAGTACTTC. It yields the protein CASSLPWTGASYEQYF.

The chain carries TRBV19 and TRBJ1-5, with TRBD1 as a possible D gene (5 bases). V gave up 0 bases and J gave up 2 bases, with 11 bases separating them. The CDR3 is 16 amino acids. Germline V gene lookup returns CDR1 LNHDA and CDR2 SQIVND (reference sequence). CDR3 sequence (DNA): TGTGCCAGTAGTATAGATGAAGGGGCTCGCAATCAGCCCCAGCATTTT. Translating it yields CASSIDEGARNQPQHF. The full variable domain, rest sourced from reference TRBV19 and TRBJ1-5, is DGGITQSPKYLFRKEGQNVTLSCEQNLNHDAMYWYRQDPGQGLRLIYYSQIVNDFQKGDIAEGYSVSREKKESFPLTVTSAQKNPTAFYLCASSIDEGARNQPQHFGDGTRLSIL.

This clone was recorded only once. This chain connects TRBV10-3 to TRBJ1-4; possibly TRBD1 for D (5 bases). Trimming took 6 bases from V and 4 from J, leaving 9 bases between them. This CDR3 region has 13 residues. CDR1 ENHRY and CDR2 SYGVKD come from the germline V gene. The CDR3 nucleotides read TGTGCCATCAGGACCGACAGTAATGAAAAACTGTTTTTT. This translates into CAIRTDSNEKLFF.

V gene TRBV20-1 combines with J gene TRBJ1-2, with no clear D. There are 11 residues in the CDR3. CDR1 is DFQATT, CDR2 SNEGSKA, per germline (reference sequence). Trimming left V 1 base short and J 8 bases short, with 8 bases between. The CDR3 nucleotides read TGCAGTGCTAGAGTGAGCGGGGGCTACACCTTC. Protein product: CSARVSGGYTF.

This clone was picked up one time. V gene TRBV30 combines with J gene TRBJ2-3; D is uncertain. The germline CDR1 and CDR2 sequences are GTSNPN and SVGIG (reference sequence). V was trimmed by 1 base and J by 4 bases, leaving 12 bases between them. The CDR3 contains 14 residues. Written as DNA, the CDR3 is TGTGCCTGGAGTGGACACACGATTCCAGATACGCAGTATTTT. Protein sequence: CAWSGHTIPDTQYF.

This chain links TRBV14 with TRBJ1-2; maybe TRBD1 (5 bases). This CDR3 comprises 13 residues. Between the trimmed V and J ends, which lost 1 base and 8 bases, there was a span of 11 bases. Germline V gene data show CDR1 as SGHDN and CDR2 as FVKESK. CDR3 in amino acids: CASSQVAGLGYTF. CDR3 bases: TGTGCCAGCAGCCAAGTAGCAGGGTTGGGCTACACCTTC.

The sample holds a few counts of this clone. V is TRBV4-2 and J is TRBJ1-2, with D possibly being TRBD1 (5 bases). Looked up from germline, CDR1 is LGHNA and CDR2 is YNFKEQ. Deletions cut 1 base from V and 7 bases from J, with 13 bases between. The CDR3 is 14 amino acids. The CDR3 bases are TGTGCCAGCAGCCAAGCCGGCAGGGAATTTGGCTACACCTTC. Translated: CASSQAGREFGYTF.

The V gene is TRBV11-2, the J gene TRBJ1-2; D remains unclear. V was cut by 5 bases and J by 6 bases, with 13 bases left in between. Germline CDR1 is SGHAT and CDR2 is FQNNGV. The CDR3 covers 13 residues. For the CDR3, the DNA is TGTGCCAGCAGCCCGTTCGCGGCGAATGGCTACACCTTC. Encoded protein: CASSPFAANGYTF.

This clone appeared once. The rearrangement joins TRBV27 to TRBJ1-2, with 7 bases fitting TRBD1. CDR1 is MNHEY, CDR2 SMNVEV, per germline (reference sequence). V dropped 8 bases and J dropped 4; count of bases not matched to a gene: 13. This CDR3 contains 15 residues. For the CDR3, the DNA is TGTGCCAGCGGACGCTCCGGGACAGCAGGCTATGGCTACACCTTC. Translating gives CASGRSGTAGYGYTF.

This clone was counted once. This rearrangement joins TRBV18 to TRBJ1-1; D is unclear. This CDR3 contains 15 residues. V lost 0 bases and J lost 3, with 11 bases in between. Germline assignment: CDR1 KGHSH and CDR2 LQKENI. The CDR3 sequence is CASSPPSQPYTEAFF. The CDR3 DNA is TGTGCCAGCTCACCACCTTCACAGCCCTACACTGAAGCTTTCTTT.

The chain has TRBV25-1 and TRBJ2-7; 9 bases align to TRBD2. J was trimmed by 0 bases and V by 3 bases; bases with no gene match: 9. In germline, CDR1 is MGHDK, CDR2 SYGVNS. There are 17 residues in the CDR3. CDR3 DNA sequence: TGTGCCAGCAGTGATCTCCAGGCTAGCGGGACCTCCTACGAGCAGTACTTC. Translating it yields CASSDLQASGTSYEQYF.

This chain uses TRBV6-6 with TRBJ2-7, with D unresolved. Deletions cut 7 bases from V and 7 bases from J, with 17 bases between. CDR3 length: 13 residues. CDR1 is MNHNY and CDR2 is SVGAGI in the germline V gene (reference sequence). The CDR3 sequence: CASTEASYLEQYF. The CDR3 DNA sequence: TGTGCCAGCACCGAGGCAAGCTACCTGGAGCAGTACTTC.

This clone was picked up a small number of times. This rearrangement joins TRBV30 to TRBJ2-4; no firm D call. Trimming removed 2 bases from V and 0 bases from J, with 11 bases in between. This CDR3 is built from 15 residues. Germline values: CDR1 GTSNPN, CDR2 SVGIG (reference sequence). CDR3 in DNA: TGTGCCTGGAGTTCACAGTTAATAGCCAAAAACATTCAGTACTTC. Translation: CAWSSQLIAKNIQYF.

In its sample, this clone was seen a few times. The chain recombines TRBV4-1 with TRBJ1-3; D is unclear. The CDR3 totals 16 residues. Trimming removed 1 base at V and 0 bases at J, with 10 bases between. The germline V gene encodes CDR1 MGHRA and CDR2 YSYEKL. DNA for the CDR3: TGCGCCAGCAGCCAAGGCAGGTTTTTCTCTGGAAACACCATATATTTT. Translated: CASSQGRFFSGNTIYF.